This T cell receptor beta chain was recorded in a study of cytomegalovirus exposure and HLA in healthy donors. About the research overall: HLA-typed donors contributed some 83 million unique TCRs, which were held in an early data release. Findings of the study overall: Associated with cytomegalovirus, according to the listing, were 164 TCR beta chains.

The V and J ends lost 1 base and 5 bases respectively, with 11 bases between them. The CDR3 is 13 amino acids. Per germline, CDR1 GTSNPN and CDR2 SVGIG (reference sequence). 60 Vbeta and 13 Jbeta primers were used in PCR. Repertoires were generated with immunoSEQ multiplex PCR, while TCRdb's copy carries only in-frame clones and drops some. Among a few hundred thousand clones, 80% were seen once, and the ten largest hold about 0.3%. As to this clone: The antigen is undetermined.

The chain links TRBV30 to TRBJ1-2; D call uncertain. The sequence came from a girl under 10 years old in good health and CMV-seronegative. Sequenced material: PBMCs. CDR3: CAWSDVETYGYTF. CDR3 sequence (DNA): TGTGCCTGGAGTGACGTCGAAACATATGGCTACACCTTC.